This TCR beta chain came from a study of T cell responses to AZD1222 COVID-19 vaccine. CDR1 and CDR2 from the germline V gene are SGDLS and YYNGEE. V shed 6 bases and J 3 bases; nucleotides not matched to a gene: 19. This CDR3 is built from 19 residues. Libraries were prepared by immunoSEQ multiplex PCR; TCRdb keeps only in-frame clonotypes and omits some of them. In the table there are about 82,000 clones, roughly four fifths of which are singletons. Doses given second, at about 4 or about 12 weeks, were pooled. The sample here was peripheral blood, taken 28 days after the second AZD1222 dose. This receptor was identified in an adult who received the AZD1222 COVID-19 vaccine. The V and J genes are TRBV9 and TRBJ2-2, with TRBD2 matching 8 bases. The CDR3 DNA reads TGTGCCAGCACCCCTCGACCTAGCGGGTTTCGTTTGTACACCGGGGAGCTGTTTTTT. Translation gives CASTPRPSGFRLYTGELFF.